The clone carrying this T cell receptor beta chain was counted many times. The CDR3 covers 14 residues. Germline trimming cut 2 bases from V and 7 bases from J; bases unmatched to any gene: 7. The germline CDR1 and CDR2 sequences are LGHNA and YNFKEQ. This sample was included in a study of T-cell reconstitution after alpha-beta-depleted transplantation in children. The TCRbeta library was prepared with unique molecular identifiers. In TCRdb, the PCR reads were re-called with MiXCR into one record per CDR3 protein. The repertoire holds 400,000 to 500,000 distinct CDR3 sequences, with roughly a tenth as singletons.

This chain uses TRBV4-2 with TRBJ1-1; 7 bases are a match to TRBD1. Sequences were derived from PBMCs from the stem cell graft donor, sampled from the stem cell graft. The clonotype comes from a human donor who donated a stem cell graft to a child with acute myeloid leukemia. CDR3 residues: CASSQLQGRGEAFF. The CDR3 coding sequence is TGTGCCAGCAGCCAATTACAGGGGCGGGGTGAAGCTTTCTTT.